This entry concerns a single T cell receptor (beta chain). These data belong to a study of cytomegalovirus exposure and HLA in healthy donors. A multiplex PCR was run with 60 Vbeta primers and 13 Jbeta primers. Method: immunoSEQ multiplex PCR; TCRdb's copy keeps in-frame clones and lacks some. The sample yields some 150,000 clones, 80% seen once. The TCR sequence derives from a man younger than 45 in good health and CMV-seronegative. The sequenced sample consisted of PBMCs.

The DNA for the CDR3 is TGTGCCAGCAGCTTGAAGGCCGGAGGCTATGGCTACACCTTC. Translated: CASSLKAGGYGYTF. The V gene is TRBV5-8, the J gene TRBJ1-2; D not certain. The CDR3 has 14 amino acids. Trimming removed 1 base from V and 4 bases from J, with 11 bases in between. CDR1 SGHTS and CDR2 YDEGEE come from the germline V gene.